This T cell receptor beta chain was sequenced in a study of blood T cell repertoires in COVID-19 (dated by TCRdb to the early 2020s). Concerning the study at large: Samples covering the acute and convalescent phases of COVID-19 were provided by collaborators in the United States, Italy and Spain. The material from the prospective study consisted of cDNA or gDNA derived from T cells, B-cell-depleted T cells, or PBMCs. The dataset comprised deeply sampled blood TCRbeta repertoires from subjects exposed to, actively infected with, or recovered from COVID-19. The repertoires were made available in a free public database intended to serve as a resource for research on the immune response to SARS-CoV-2. The samples were drawn from the first 160 participants of the ongoing ImmuneRACE study and from 1,254 subjects provided by 6 global collaborators. Sample metadata almost always included a de-identified subject ID, COVID-19 status, age in years and sex. Where available, HLA class I and class II types were taken from metadata supplied by the sample provider and were not determined by assay-based typing.

Notes on this clone: This clone's antigen is unknown. Within one base of it there is no much larger clone, and no base qualities were kept.

Participants in the prospective study were aged roughly 18 to 90 years, lived in 24 United States geographic areas, and enrolled through a virtual design. Cohort assignment in the prospective study relied on participant-reported clinical history from a screening survey and a study questionnaire. Mobile phlebotomists in the prospective study collected whole blood, serum and a nasopharyngeal or oropharyngeal swab from every participant. Prospective study participants could optionally give additional blood draws and questionnaires over an approximately two-month period. Prospective study blood samples were shipped either frozen or at room temperature before DNA extraction. The immunoSEQ Assay, a bias-controlled multiplex PCR, was used to amplify TCRbeta CDR3 regions from genomic DNA. Turning to the authors' computational methods: The number of nucleated cells in each sample was estimated from the amplification of reference gene primers within the assay. To quantify the absolute abundance of each unique TCRbeta CDR3 rearrangement, sequence reads were collapsed and filtered. Productive Simpson clonality was computed per sample as the square root of Simpson's diversity index over productive rearrangements. As stored in TCRdb, this immuneACCESS dataset retains in-frame rearrangements with V and J assigned. A fraction of the clones does not appear; measured against another copy, unresolved V genes explain less than half of the discrepancy, and the remainder lacks a known reason. V, J and clone size were drawn from that table, and D and trimming were deduced from the DNA. A total of roughly 200,000 clones appear in this sample, just over 85% of them only once. The leading ten clones occupy around 4% of the sample.

General findings and caveats noted by the study authors: The amount of clinical and demographic metadata varied by source and participant and was provided uncurated.

The origin of this receptor is a woman aged 40 to 50 with acute COVID-19. Source material: PBMCs or T cells enriched from blood (not recorded which).

The DNA is as follows: TGTGCCAGCAGGCCACAGGGGGTTAACTATGGCTACACCTTC. The resulting protein is CASRPQGVNYGYTF. The chain couples TRBV6-5 to TRBJ1-2; TRBD1 matches 8 bases in the middle. The germline V gene supplies CDR1 MNHEY and CDR2 SVGAGI. The cysteine opens and the phenylalanine closes a CDR3 of 14 amino acids. The retained sequence is limited to the CDR3, 42 bases, with the frame set at the first base. Germline trimming amounts to 6 bases on V and 1 base on J, with 4 as the count of junction bases outside the gene matches.